The T cell receptor beta chain described here comes from a study of identical twins. Whole-study results and caveats: In zero-insertion analyses, partial confounding could arise from invariant MAIT and iNKT cells. Abundant beta clonotypes from cord blood had fewer insertions, unlike memory repertoires, which showed none.

TCRdb ran MiXCR on the 5' RACE reads and lists one entry per CDR3 protein. The table lists 200,000 to 250,000 distinct CDR3 sequences, 5.5% to 8% of them singletons. In this sample, this clonotype turned up a few times. Its specificity is not known. Germline V gene sequence: CDR1 SGHDN, CDR2 FVKESK. The CDR3 spans 13 residues. Trimming stripped 1 base from V and 5 bases from J, with 3 bases between. The same specimen was also included in a second study, on yellow fever vaccine responses in identical twins.

The rearrangement links TRBV14 to TRBJ1-6; D not certain. Sample: memory (CD45RO+) T cells sorted from blood. The source is a woman aged 18-29 years in good health. As DNA, the CDR3 is TGTGCCAGCAGCCAAGCAGATAATTCACCCCTCCACTTT. Its protein is CASSQADNSPLHF.